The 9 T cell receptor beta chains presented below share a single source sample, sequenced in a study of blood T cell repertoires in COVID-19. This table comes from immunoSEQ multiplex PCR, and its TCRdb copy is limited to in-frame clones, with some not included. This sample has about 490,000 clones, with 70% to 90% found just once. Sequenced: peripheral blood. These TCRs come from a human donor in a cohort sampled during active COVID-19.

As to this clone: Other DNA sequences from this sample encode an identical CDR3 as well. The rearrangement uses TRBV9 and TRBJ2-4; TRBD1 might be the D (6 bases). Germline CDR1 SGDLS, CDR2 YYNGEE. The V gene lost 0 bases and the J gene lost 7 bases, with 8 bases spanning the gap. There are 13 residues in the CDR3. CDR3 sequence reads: CASSVGQGNIQYF. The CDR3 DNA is TGTGCCAGCAGCGTAGGGCAGGGGAACATTCAGTACTTC. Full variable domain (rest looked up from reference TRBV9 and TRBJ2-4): DSGVTQTPKHLITATGQRVTLRCSPRSGDLSVYWYQQSLDQGLQFLIQYYNGEERAKGNILERFSAQQFPDLHSELNLSSLELGDSALYFCASSVGQGNIQYFGAGTRLSVL.

The CDR3 loop reads CASSQGAPGLSSEQYF. CDR3 nucleotides: TGTGCCAGCAGCCAAGGGGCACCGGGACTTTCAAGCGAGCAGTACTTC. This chain connects TRBV11-3 to TRBJ2-7, with TRBD2 as a possible D gene (6 bases). The V end lost 5 bases, the J end lost 6 bases, and 23 bases lay between the germline ends. The CDR3 is made up of 16 amino acids. Germline lookup yields CDR1 SGHNT and CDR2 YENEEA.

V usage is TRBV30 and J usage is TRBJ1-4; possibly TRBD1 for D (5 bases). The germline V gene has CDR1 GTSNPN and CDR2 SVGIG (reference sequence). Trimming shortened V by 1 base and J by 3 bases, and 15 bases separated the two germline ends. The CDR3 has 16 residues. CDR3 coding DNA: TGTGCCTGGAGTGAAGGGAGGGGTAGAGCTAATGAAAAACTGTTTTTT. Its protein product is CAWSEGRGRANEKLFF.

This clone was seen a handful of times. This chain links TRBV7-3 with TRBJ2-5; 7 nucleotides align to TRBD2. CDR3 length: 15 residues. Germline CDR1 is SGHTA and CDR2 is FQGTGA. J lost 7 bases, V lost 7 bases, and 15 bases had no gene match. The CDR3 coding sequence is TGTGCCAGCACCAGGTTGGGGAGGGCCGAGGTGACCCAGTACTTC. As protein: CASTRLGRAEVTQYF.

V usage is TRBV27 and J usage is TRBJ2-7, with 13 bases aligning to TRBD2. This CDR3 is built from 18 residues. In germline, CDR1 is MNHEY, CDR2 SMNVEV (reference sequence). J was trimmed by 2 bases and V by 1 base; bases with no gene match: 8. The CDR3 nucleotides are TGTGCCAGCAGTTTATACGTCGGGACTAGCGGGGTTCCCTACGAGCAGTACTTC. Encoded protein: CASSLYVGTSGVPYEQYF.

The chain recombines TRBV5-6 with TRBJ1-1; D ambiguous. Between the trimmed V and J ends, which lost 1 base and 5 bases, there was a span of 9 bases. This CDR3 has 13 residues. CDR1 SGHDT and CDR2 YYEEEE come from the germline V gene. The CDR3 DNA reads TGTGCCAGCAGCTTGCGGGGTAGTACTGAAGCTTTCTTT. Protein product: CASSLRGSTEAFF.

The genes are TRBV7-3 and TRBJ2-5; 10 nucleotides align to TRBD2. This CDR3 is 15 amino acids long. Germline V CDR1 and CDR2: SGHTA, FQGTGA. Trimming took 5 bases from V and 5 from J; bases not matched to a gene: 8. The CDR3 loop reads CASSPGSSGRETQYF. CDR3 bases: TGTGCCAGCAGCCCAGGGAGTAGCGGGAGGGAGACCCAGTACTTC.

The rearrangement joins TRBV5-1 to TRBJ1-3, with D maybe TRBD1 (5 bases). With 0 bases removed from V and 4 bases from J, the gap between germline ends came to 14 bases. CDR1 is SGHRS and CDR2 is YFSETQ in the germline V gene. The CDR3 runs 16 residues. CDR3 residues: CASSLVGPHRGNTIYF. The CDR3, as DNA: TGCGCCAGCAGCTTGGTAGGGCCCCACAGGGGAAACACCATATATTTT.

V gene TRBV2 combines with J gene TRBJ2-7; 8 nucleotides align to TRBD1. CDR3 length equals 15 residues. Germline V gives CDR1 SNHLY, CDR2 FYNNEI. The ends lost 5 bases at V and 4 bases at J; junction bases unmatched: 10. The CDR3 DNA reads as TGTGCCAGCAGTCCTATACAGGGGGTGGGATACGAGCAGTACTTC. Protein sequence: CASSPIQGVGYEQYF.